This TCR beta chain appears in the sequencing data of a study of shared clonotypes between healthy human individuals. The overall study: Donors consisted of two women and a few men between 18 and 49. CD4 naive and CD4 memory each took three plates per donor, while CD8 naive took two and CD8 memory one.

CD45RA-negative memory and CD45RA+ naive subsets were split from the CD4+ cells. Assay used: immunoSEQ multiplex PCR; TCRdb lists only in-frame clones, some missing. The sample yields about 510,000 clones, about 95% seen once. The CDR3 runs to 15 residues. Germline-derived CDR1 and CDR2 are MNHEY and SVGAGI. V was trimmed by 4 bases and J by 3 bases, leaving 15 bases between them. Material for sequencing was naive CD4+ T cells sorted from blood. Regarding subset: CD45RA+ positively selected. The genes are TRBV6-5 and TRBJ1-2, with a weak D call TRBD1 (5 bases). The source of this sequence is a woman aged 25-40 years in good health. CDR3 coding DNA: TGTGCCAGCAGTTCAACTTCCCAGGGTTACTATGGCTACACCTTC. It yields the protein CASSSTSQGYYGYTF.